The rows below give T cell receptor beta chains drawn from one sample of a study of blood T cell repertoires in COVID-19. TCRdb's copy holds only in-frame clones and misses some; the assay was immunoSEQ multiplex PCR. This table holds 300,000 to 400,000 clones, 75% to 90% found once. Sequenced sample: peripheral blood. All receptors come from a woman aged 55 to 70 with COVID-19, enrolled during active disease. CDR3s include the opening cysteine and the closing phenylalanine or tryptophan. A D gene is named only where the DNA matches it firmly. Size is omitted from some rows. Given values are once, few, many or a class for expanded clones.

>-|TRBJ1-5|TRBV5-6|TRBD1|15
TGTGCCAGCAGCGCAGGGACAGACTACAATCAGCCCCAGCATTTT
CASSAGTDYNQPQHF
>once|TRBJ2-7|TRBV10-3|-|11
TGTGCCATCGCTCGGGGGAGCGAGCAGTACTTC
CAIARGSEQYF
>-|TRBJ1-4|TRBV28|TRBD1|14
TGTGCCAGCAGTTCCGGACAGGGAATCGAAAAACTGTTTTTT
CASSSGQGIEKLFF
>-|TRBJ2-3|TRBV27|-|15
TGTGCCAGCAGTCCGGAGGGCAGGGCGACAGATACGCAGTATTTT
CASSPEGRATDTQYF
>-|TRBJ1-1|TRBV5-1|-|13
TGCGCCAGCAGCTTTGGGCCCAGTCCCGAAGCTTTCTTT
CASSFGPSPEAFF
>few|TRBJ1-6|TRBV30|TRBD1|10
TGTGCCTGTACAGGGGCACCCCTCCACTTT
CACTGAPLHF
>-|TRBJ1-5|TRBV12-3/TRBV12-4|-|13
TGTGCCAGCAGTTTTGCGGGCTTAAGGGCCCAGCATTTT
CASSFAGLRAQHF
>-|TRBJ2-7|TRBV5-5|TRBD1|16
TGTGCCAGCAGCTTGGCCCCGGACAGGGGGGCTTACGAGCAGTACTTC
CASSLAPDRGAYEQYF
>-|TRBJ2-1|TRBV19|-|13
TGTGCCAGTACGCGAAGCAGCGACGATGAGCAGTTCTTC
CASTRSSDDEQFF
>-|TRBJ1-1|TRBV11-3|-|13
TGTGCCAGCAGCTTACTCGGGGGGACTGAAGCTTTCTTT
CASSLLGGTEAFF
>-|TRBJ1-2|TRBV10-2|-|15
TGCGCCAGCAGTGATGGTGAGGGCCCAAACTATGGCTACACCTTC
CASSDGEGPNYGYTF
>-|TRBJ1-3|TRBV19|-|16
TGTGCCAGTAGTATAAACGGACTGCACTCTGGAAACACCATATATTTT
CASSINGLHSGNTIYF
>few|TRBJ1-2|TRBV5-1|-|15
TGCGCCAGCAGCTTGGCGTTGGGGGGTCGTGATGGCTACACCTTC
CASSLALGGRDGYTF
>-|TRBJ1-5|TRBV10-3|-|13
TGTGCCATCATGGGAGCCATCAATCAGCCCCAGCATTTT
CAIMGAINQPQHF
>-|TRBJ2-7|TRBV12-5|TRBD1|14
TGTGCTAGTGGTCCTCGACAGGGAAGGCACGAGCAGTACTTC
CASGPRQGRHEQYF
>-|TRBJ1-5|TRBV2|TRBD1|15
TGTGCCAGCAGTGCGGTAGACAGGGCAAATCAGCCCCAGCATTTT
CASSAVDRANQPQHF
>-|TRBJ1-1|TRBV30|-|12
TGTGCCTGGACGAGGGGGTACACTGAAGCTTTCTTT
CAWTRGYTEAFF
>-|TRBJ2-2|TRBV11-2|-|14
TGTGCCAGCAGCTTAGTCGCGCACACCGGGGAGCTGTTTTTT
CASSLVAHTGELFF
>-|TRBJ1-2|TRBV7-9|-|12
TGTGCCAGCAGTTCCGGCGGAGGGCGCTACACCTTC
CASSSGGGRYTF
>-|TRBJ2-3|TRBV19|TRBD1|17
TGTGCCAGTAGCCGCCTTCGGACAGGGGGCCCTACAGATACGCAGTATTTT
CASSRLRTGGPTDTQYF
>-|TRBJ1-5|TRBV5-4|-|13
TGTGCCAGCAGCAGTGGGCGCGATCAGCCCCAGCATTTT
CASSSGRDQPQHF
>-|TRBJ2-7|TRBV4-2|TRBD2|16
TGTGCCAGCAGCCAAGCCCTAGCGGGTTCCTACTACGAGCAGTACTTC
CASSQALAGSYYEQYF
>-|TRBJ2-3|TRBV2|-|13
TGTGCCAGCACGGGAGTCGTCTCTCATACGCAGTATTTT
CASTGVVSHTQYF
>-|TRBJ2-5|TRBV5-1|TRBD2|15
TGCGCCAGCAGCTTAGCCGGACTAGCGGGCGAGACCCAGTACTTC
CASSLAGLAGETQYF
>-|TRBJ1-3|TRBV10-3|TRBD1|16
TGTGCCATCAGTGAGTCTCGACAGGGCTTCGGAAACACCATATATTTT
CAISESRQGFGNTIYF
>few|TRBJ2-3|TRBV30|TRBD2|16
TGTGCCTGGAGTGTACATGCACTAGCGGGCCCGCTTACGCAGTATTTT
CAWSVHALAGPLTQYF
>-|TRBJ1-5|TRBV30|-|11
TGTGCCTGGGCTGGAGCTCAGCCCCAGCATTTT
CAWAGAQPQHF
>-|TRBJ2-1|TRBV10-3|TRBD2|17
TGTGCCATCAGTGAGGGGACTAGCGGGGGGGCCTACAATGAGCAGTTCTTC
CAISEGTSGGAYNEQFF
>-|TRBJ1-1|TRBV27|-|13
TGTGCCAGCAGTTTCGGGGGGGCCACTGAAGCTTTCTTT
CASSFGGATEAFF
>-|TRBJ2-3|TRBV7-2|-|12
TGTGCCAGCAGCCAGGGGGGAGATACGCAGTATTTT
CASSQGGDTQYF
>-|TRBJ2-1|TRBV12-5|-|12
TGTGCTAGTGGACCTCGGACAGCCGCGGCGATCTTC
CASGPRTAAAIF
>-|TRBJ2-5|TRBV18|-|14
TGTGCCAGCTCACCACCAAGAGGGAAAGAGACCCAGTACTTC
CASSPPRGKETQYF
>-|TRBJ1-1|TRBV4-3|-|15
TGCGCCAGCAGCCAAGGGGGAGGGCTGAACACTGAAGCTTTCTTT
CASSQGGGLNTEAFF
>-|TRBJ1-6|TRBV19|TRBD1|17
TGTGCCAGTAGTCCACGGGACAGGGGTTACTATAATTCACCCCTCCACTTT
CASSPRDRGYYNSPLHF
>-|TRBJ2-5|TRBV5-1|TRBD1|15
TGCGCCAGCAGCTGGGGACAGGACATCCAAGAGACCCAGTACTTC
CASSWGQDIQETQYF
>-|TRBJ1-4|TRBV6-5|-|15
TGTGCCAGCAGTTATACAGGGACCTCAGGGGAAAAACTGTTTTTT
CASSYTGTSGEKLFF
>-|TRBJ2-7|TRBV25-1|TRBD2|13
TGTGCCGGGAGGGACTCGGCTAGCCACGAGCAGTACTTC
CAGRDSASHEQYF
>-|TRBJ1-6|TRBV9|-|16
TGTGCCAGCAGCGACAGCCCGGGGTCCTATAATTCACCCCTCCACTTT
CASSDSPGSYNSPLHF
>-|TRBJ2-5|TRBV10-3|-|13
TGTGCCATCAGTTCTACGGACCAAGAGACCCAGTACTTC
CAISSTDQETQYF
>-|TRBJ2-7|TRBV30|TRBD1|12
TGTGCCTGGACGGACAGGGACTACGAGCAGTACTTC
CAWTDRDYEQYF
>-|TRBJ2-1|TRBV18|TRBD1|14
TGTGCCAGCTCCACGGGACAGGGGAGCAATGAGCAGTTCTTC
CASSTGQGSNEQFF
>-|TRBJ1-2|TRBV19|-|14
TGTGCCAGTAGTATCCAGTTAAAAAACTATGGCTACACCTTC
CASSIQLKNYGYTF
>-|TRBJ1-1|TRBV25-1|-|15
TGTGCCAGCAGTGATACAGGGAGGGGATGGCCTGAAGCTTTCTTT
CASSDTGRGWPEAFF
>-|TRBJ1-4|TRBV19|TRBD1|14
TGTGCCAGTAGGAGACAGGGCTTGGGGGAAAAACTGTTTTTT
CASRRQGLGEKLFF
>few|TRBJ1-1|TRBV2|TRBD1|14
TGTGCCAGCACCCTAGACAGGGGAGGGACTGAAGCTTTCTTT
CASTLDRGGTEAFF
>few|TRBJ1-1|TRBV29-1|-|13
TGCAGCGTTGCCGGGAGGCCCCCCGACGGAGCTTTCTTT
CSVAGRPPDGAFF
>-|TRBJ2-3|TRBV9|TRBD2|16
TGTGCCAGCAGCAGAGGGGCTAGCGGGTACACAGATACGCAGTATTTT
CASSRGASGYTDTQYF
>-|TRBJ2-3|TRBV4-2|-|14
TGTGCCAGCAGCCAAGATCGGGGCACAGATACGCAGTATTTT
CASSQDRGTDTQYF
>-|TRBJ1-6|TRBV5-1|-|12
TGCGCCAGCAGCTCCAATAATTCACCCCTCCACTTT
CASSSNNSPLHF
>once|TRBJ2-2|TRBV7-3|-|16
TGTGCCAGCAGCCATGGGCCAGGAACACCTACCGGGGAGCTGTTTTTT
CASSHGPGTPTGELFF
>few|TRBJ1-6|TRBV19|-|16
TGTGCCAGTAGTCCGAGGGTTATCTCCTATAATTCACCCCTCCACTTT
CASSPRVISYNSPLHF
>-|TRBJ1-4|TRBV11-2|TRBD1|19
TGTGCCAGCAGTCGAAGGGGTCGGACAGGGTCCGCAACTAATGAAAAACTGTTTTTT
CASSRRGRTGSATNEKLFF
>-|TRBJ2-2|TRBV4-2|TRBD2|16
TGTGCCAGCGGACTTAGCGGGGGGTTGCTTCCCGGGGAGCTGTTTTTT
CASGLSGGLLPGELFF